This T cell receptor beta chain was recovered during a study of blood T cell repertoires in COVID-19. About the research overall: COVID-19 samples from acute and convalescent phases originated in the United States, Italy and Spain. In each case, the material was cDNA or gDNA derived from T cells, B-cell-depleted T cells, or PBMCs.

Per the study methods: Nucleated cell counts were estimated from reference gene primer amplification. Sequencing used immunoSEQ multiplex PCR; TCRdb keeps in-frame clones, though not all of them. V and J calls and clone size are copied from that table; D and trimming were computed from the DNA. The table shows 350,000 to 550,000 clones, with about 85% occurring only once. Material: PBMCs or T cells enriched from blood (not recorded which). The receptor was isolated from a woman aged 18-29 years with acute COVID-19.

CDR3 bases: TGTGCCAGCAGCAGATCAGGGTACGGGGGCTACACCTTC. Translation: CASSRSGYGGYTF. V usage is TRBV6-4 and J usage is TRBJ1-2, with D possibly matching TRBD1 (5 bases). CDR1 and CDR2 from the germline V gene are MRHNA and SNTAGT. The ends were cut back, 6 bases at V and 8 bases at J, with 16 bases in the middle. The CDR3 is 13 amino acids.